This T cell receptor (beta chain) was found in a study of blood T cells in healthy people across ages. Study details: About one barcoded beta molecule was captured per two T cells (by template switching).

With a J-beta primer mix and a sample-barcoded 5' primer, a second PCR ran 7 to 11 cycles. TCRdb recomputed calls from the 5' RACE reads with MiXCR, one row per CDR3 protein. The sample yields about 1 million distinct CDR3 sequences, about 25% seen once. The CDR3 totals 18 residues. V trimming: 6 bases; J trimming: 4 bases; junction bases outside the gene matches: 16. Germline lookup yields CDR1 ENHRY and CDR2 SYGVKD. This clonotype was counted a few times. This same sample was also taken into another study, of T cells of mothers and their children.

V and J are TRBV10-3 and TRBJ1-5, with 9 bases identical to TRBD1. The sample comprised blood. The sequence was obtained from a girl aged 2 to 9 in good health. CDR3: CAISTGGQGPPGNQPQHF. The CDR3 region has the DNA TGTGCCATCAGCACCGGGGGACAGGGCCCTCCTGGGAATCAGCCCCAGCATTTT.